These 25 T cell receptor beta chains were sequenced from one sample in a study of post-analysis software for immune sequencing data. General study findings and limits: Controls showed lower frequencies than patients for five TRBV segments, and TRBV5-6, TRBV5-1 and TRBV20-1 were among these.

These receptors have no identified antigens. TCR beta cDNA libraries included unique molecular identifiers. MiXCR was run by TCRdb on the PCR reads, yielding one entry per CDR3 protein. This table has some 450,000 distinct CDR3 sequences, over 35% appearing once. Source material: blood. The receptors were sampled from a girl aged 10 to 17 with multiple sclerosis.

This clonotype was seen ten or more times. V and J are TRBV29-1 and TRBJ2-7, with 7 bases lining up with TRBD1. The CDR3 is 12 amino acids. Germline-derived CDR1 and CDR2 are SQVTM and ANQGSEA. The V segment lost 4 bases and the J segment 7 bases; nucleotides outside the gene matches: 7. The CDR3 DNA reads as TGCAGCGTTGTGGGACAGCTTCGGGAGCAGTACTTC. Translating gives CSVVGQLREQYF.

V and J are TRBV12-3 or TRBV12-4 and TRBJ1-2; D remains unclear. The CDR3 sequence is 13 residues long. The ends were cut back, 6 bases at V and 6 bases at J, with 14 bases in the middle. Here the CDR3 reads CASSFRRIHGYTF. Here the CDR3 DNA reads TGTGCCAGCAGCTTTCGGAGAATACATGGCTACACCTTC.

The V call is TRBV20-1, the J call TRBJ2-7; 10 bases agree with TRBD1. This CDR3 is 14 amino acids long. Germline CDR1 is DFQATT and CDR2 is SNEGSKA (reference sequence). With V trimmed by 5 bases and J by 4 bases, 8 bases remained unmatched. For the CDR3, the DNA is TGCAGTGCTCCCTGGACAGGGGGACGGTACGAGCAGTACTTC. Amino acid sequence: CSAPWTGGRYEQYF.

The sample holds one count of this clonotype. V is TRBV12-3 or TRBV12-4 and J is TRBJ1-1; D unclear. V lost 6 bases and J lost 6, with 17 bases in between. CDR3 size: 14 residues. In DNA form, the CDR3 reads TGTGCCAGCAGAGCCACTTTAGGTATCCCTGAAGCTTTCTTT. It translates to CASRATLGIPEAFF.

A few counts support this clonotype. The chain is built from TRBV7-9 and TRBJ2-1, with TRBD2 matching 11 bases. Trimming removed 7 bases from V and 0 bases from J; junction bases left unmatched: 11. CDR1 SEHNR and CDR2 FQNEAQ come from the germline V gene (reference sequence). This CDR3 is built from 18 residues. In DNA form, the CDR3 reads TGTGCCAGCATCGGGACTAGCGGTTACTATGACTCCTACAATGAGCAGTTCTTC. The encoded protein is CASIGTSGYYDSYNEQFF.

The genes are TRBV4-2 and TRBJ1-1; perhaps TRBD1 as D (5 bases). CDR3 size: 14 residues. The germline V gene encodes CDR1 LGHNA and CDR2 YNFKEQ. With 1 base removed from V and 5 bases from J, the gap between germline ends came to 11 bases. CDR3 sequence: CASSQVRGETEAFF. DNA of the CDR3: TGTGCCAGCAGCCAAGTACGGGGGGAGACTGAAGCTTTCTTT.

This clonotype was detected only a few times. This rearrangement joins TRBV14 to TRBJ2-7, with TRBD1 matching over 7 bases. The germline CDR1 and CDR2 sequences are SGHDN and FVKESK. CDR3 length: 12 residues. V lost 7 bases to trimming and J lost 4 bases; unmatched junction nucleotides: 4. In DNA, the CDR3 is TGTGCCAGCAAAAAGACAGGGTACGAGCAGTACTTC. Translation gives CASKKTGYEQYF.

The chain combines TRBV29-1 with TRBJ2-5; TRBD1 matches at 9 bases. CDR1 and CDR2 from the germline V gene are SQVTM and ANQGSEA. There are 16 residues in the CDR3. After removal of 4 bases from V and 7 bases from J, the junction contained 16 bases not matched to a gene. The CDR3 here is CSVGIGTGRGWGTQYF. The CDR3 DNA reads as TGCAGCGTTGGCATCGGGACAGGGAGGGGTTGGGGGACCCAGTACTTC.

This clonotype showed up just a few times. The rearrangement uses TRBV6-5 and TRBJ2-1; TRBD2 is a possible D gene (5 bases). Trimming pared 10 bases from V and 6 bases from J, leaving 10 bases between. Germline V gene data show CDR1 as MNHEY and CDR2 as SVGAGI. This CDR3 contains 11 residues. CDR3 amino acids: CATRRLNEQFF. CDR3 DNA: TGTGCCACCAGGAGGCTCAATGAGCAGTTCTTC.

The chain couples TRBV12-3 or TRBV12-4 to TRBJ2-7; D is uncertain. The CDR3 has 12 amino acids. V lost 7 bases and J 3 bases, leaving 10 bases between the germline ends. The CDR3 sequence is CASMDVDYEQYF. The CDR3 nucleotides read TGTGCCAGCATGGACGTAGACTACGAGCAGTACTTC.

The rearrangement links TRBV12-3 or TRBV12-4 to TRBJ1-5, with a tentative D call TRBD1 (6 bases). This CDR3 is 14 amino acids long. V gave up 3 bases and J gave up 7 bases, with 13 bases separating them. CDR3 in amino acids: CASSLKGGLQPQHF. The CDR3 DNA follows: TGTGCCAGCAGTTTGAAGGGGGGACTCCAGCCCCAGCATTTT.

This clonotype was seen more than once but under ten times. The rearrangement links TRBV12-3 or TRBV12-4 to TRBJ2-1; D unresolved. This CDR3 has 13 residues. Deletions cut 1 base from V and 8 bases from J, with 9 bases between. Written as DNA, the CDR3 is TGTGCCAGCAGTTTAGGTGGGCCGGATGAGCAGTTCTTC. It translates to CASSLGGPDEQFF.

The chain is built from TRBV29-1 and TRBJ2-5, with D hard to call. Trimming took 1 base from V and 4 from J, leaving 7 bases between them. The CDR3 covers 12 residues. Germline CDR1 is SQVTM and CDR2 is ANQGSEA. The DNA for the CDR3 is TGCAGCGTTGAAGCCAGGACAGAGACCCAGTACTTC. It specifies CSVEARTETQYF.

A few counts support this clonotype. The chain combines TRBV20-1 with TRBJ2-1; 7 positions agree with TRBD2. V lost 3 bases and J lost 9; bases outside the gene matches: 11. The germline gives CDR1 DFQATT, CDR2 SNEGSKA (reference sequence). The CDR3 loop spans 14 amino acids. CDR3 region: CSASAGLGRGEQFF. DNA for the CDR3: TGCAGTGCTAGTGCCGGACTAGGTCGTGGTGAGCAGTTCTTC.

This clonotype was found a few times. V and J are TRBV5-6 and TRBJ2-6; 12 bases fit TRBD1. Trimming took 4 bases from V and 0 from J; bases not matched to a gene: 8. Germline CDR1 is SGHDT and CDR2 is YYEEEE. The CDR3 is made up of 19 amino acids. CDR3 bases: TGTGCCAGCAGCCCCGGGACAGGGGGCGGATTCTCTGGGGCCAACGTCCTGACTTTC. It is translated as CASSPGTGGGFSGANVLTF.

The chain employs TRBV4-3 and TRBJ2-5; 8 nucleotides align to TRBD1. The J call could be wrong; TRBJ2-7 is a better fit for the DNA end. Germline V gives CDR1 LGHNA, CDR2 YSLEER. This CDR3 is built from 14 residues. CDR3 protein: CASGLGQGGNEQYF. CDR3 nucleotides: TGCGCCAGCGGCCTAGGACAGGGCGGGAACGAGCAGTACTTC.

This clonotype has only a few counts. The rearrangement joins TRBV14 to TRBJ1-2; 7 bases are shared with TRBD1. The junction had 9 bases not matched to a gene; V was cut back by 0 bases and J by 8 bases. The CDR3 is 15 amino acids. Germline assignment: CDR1 SGHDN and CDR2 FVKESK. CDR3 in amino acids: CASSQDRQGFSGYTF. The CDR3 nucleotides are TGTGCCAGCAGCCAAGATCGACAGGGTTTTTCCGGCTACACCTTC.

The chain links TRBV10-3 to TRBJ2-3, with a possible D match to TRBD2 (5 bases). The CDR3 extends over 15 amino acids. Germline CDR1 reads ENHRY; CDR2 reads SYGVKD. V lost 0 bases to trimming and J lost 0 bases, with 7 bases between them. The DNA for the CDR3 is TGTGCCATCAGTGAGTCTCGGGAAAGCACAGATACGCAGTATTTT. Protein product: CAISESRESTDTQYF.

The gene calls are TRBV28 and TRBJ1-2; 7 bases are a match to TRBD1. This CDR3 contains 13 residues. Trimming removed 3 bases from V and 7 bases from J; junction bases left unmatched: 5. CDR1 is MDHEN and CDR2 is SYDVKM in the germline V gene. This CDR3 reads CASSFQGVGGYTF. For the CDR3, the DNA is TGTGCCAGCAGTTTCCAGGGGGTTGGTGGCTACACCTTC.

This clonotype was found a few times. V usage is TRBV4-2 and J usage is TRBJ2-3; D remains unclear. The CDR3 runs to 15 residues. V gave up 2 bases and J gave up 4 bases, with 13 bases separating them. Germline assignment: CDR1 LGHNA and CDR2 YNFKEQ. The CDR3 DNA follows: TGTGCCAGCAGCCAAACATCCCTAGGTCCAGATACGCAGTATTTT. Translated: CASSQTSLGPDTQYF.

This rearrangement joins TRBV4-1 to TRBJ1-4; D is unclear. The CDR3 sequence is 14 residues long. V lost 2 bases and J 8 bases, leaving 12 bases between the germline ends. CDR1 and CDR2 (germline): MGHRA, YSYEKL. In DNA form, the CDR3 reads TGCGCCAGCAGCCAACCGGGTGGTGAGGAAAAACTGTTTTTT. Translated, it gives CASSQPGGEEKLFF.

This clonotype was seen a few times. The CDR3 coding sequence is TGTGCCAGCAGCTCCCGGGGACTAGCGGTAGACGAGCAGTACTTC. Its protein is CASSSRGLAVDEQYF. The chain employs TRBV7-2 and TRBJ2-4, with TRBD2 matching 11 bases. The J call may not be correct, given that the DNA end is closer to TRBJ2-7. Germline CDR1 SGHTA, CDR2 FQGNSA. The CDR3 has 15 residues.

CDR3 bases: TGTGCCAGCAGCTTAAGACAGGGGCCCACTGAAGCTTTCTTT. Residues: CASSLRQGPTEAFF. This chain connects TRBV13 to TRBJ1-1; 8 bases map to TRBD1. The ends lost 2 bases at V and 4 bases at J; junction bases unmatched: 3. The CDR3 loop spans 14 amino acids. Germline V gene sequence: CDR1 PRHDT, CDR2 FYEKMQ (reference sequence).

The rearrangement links TRBV7-3 to TRBJ2-5; weak D call: TRBD2 (6 bases). The ends were cut back, 7 bases at V and 11 bases at J, with 20 bases in the middle. The CDR3 runs 13 residues. Germline values: CDR1 SGHTA, CDR2 FQGTGA. Written as DNA, the CDR3 is TGTGCCAGCAACTTGGCGCCGGGCGGGGAGCAGTACTTC. Its protein is CASNLAPGGEQYF. Looking up the rest from reference TRBV7-3 and TRBJ2-5 gives the full variable domain: GAGVSQTPSNKVTEKGKYVELRCDPISGHTALYWYRQSLGQGPEFLIYFQGTGAADDSGLPNDRFFAVRPEGSVSTLKIQRTERGDSAVYLCASNLAPGGEQYFGPGTRLLVL.

There are a few counts of this clonotype. As DNA, the CDR3 is TGTGCCATCAGTGACACAGACAGGGACCAAGAGACCCAGTACTTC. Encoded protein: CAISDTDRDQETQYF. This chain connects TRBV10-3 to TRBJ2-5, with 7 positions matching TRBD1. Trimming at V came to 3 bases and at J to 0 bases, leaving 4 bases not matched to a gene. CDR1 is ENHRY, CDR2 SYGVKD, per germline. This CDR3 is built from 15 residues.